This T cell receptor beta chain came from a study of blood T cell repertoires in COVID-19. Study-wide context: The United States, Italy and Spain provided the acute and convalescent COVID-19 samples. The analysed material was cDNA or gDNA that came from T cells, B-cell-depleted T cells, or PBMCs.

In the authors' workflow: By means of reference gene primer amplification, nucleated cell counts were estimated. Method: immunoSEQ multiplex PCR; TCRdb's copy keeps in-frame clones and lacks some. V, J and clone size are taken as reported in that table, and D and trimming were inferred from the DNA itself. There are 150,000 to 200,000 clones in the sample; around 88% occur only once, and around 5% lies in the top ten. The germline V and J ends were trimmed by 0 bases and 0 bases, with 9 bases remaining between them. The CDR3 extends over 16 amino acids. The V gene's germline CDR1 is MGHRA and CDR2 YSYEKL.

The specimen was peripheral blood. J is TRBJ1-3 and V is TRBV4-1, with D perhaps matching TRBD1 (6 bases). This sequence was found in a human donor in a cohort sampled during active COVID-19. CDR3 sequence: CASSQDRGSSGNTIYF. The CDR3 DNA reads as TGCGCCAGCAGCCAAGACAGGGGAAGCTCTGGAAACACCATATATTTT.